Described below is a single TCR beta chain sequence and its context. The target antigen is unknown. This entry is derived from a study of CD8 T cells in Susac syndrome. The CDR3 contains 14 residues. Germline CDR1 and CDR2: GTSNPN and SVGIG (reference sequence). Trimming cost V 6 bases and J 5 bases, with 19 bases left between them. Reverse transcription used about 0.45 to 1 ug RNA and random hexamers. TCRdb redid the calling of the immunoSEQ multiplex PCR reads with MiXCR, one entry per CDR3 protein. The sample consists of 110,000 or so distinct CDR3 sequences, roughly 90% of them appearing once. General observations from the study: TCR sequencing and HLA analysis covered a relatively small number of individuals.

The chain employs TRBV30 and TRBJ2-5, with a weak D call TRBD1 (5 bases). The clonotype originates from a human donor in good health. The sample consisted of CD8+ T cells from PBMCs. Written as DNA, the CDR3 is TGTGCCTGCGCAGGGCCTCAGACGTGGGAGACCCAGTACTTC. Its protein is CACAGPQTWETQYF.